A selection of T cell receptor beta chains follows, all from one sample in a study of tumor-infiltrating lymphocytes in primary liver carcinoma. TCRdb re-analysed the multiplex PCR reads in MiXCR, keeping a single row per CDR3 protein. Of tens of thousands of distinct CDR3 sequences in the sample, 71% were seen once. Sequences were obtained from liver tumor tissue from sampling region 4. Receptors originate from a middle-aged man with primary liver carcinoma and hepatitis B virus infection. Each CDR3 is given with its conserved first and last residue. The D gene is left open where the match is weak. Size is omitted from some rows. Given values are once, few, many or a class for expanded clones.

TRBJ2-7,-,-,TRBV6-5,TGTGCCAGGCCGGGGCATACCTCCTACGAGCAGTACTTC,CARPGHTSYEQYF
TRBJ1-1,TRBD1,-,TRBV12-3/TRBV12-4,TGTAACAGCAGTAAGGGGGCAGGGACTGAAGCTTTCTTT,CNSSKGAGTEAFF
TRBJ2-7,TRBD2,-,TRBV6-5,TGCGCCAGCGGTTGGGGCGGGAGGGACTTCGACGAGCAGTACTTC,CASGWGGRDFDEQYF
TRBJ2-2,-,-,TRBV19,TGTGCCAGTAGGTACGTGGGAGGTCGGGCCGGGGAGCTGTTTTTT,CASRYVGGRAGELFF
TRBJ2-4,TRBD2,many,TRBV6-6,TGTGCCAGCAGTCCGACTAGCGGGGGAGCCAAAAACATTCAGTACTTC,CASSPTSGGAKNIQYF
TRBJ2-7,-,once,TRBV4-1,TGCGCCAGCCGCCAAGATTCGGGGAGTATTCCCTACGAGCAGTACTTC,CASRQDSGSIPYEQYF
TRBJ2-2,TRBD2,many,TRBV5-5,TGTGCCAGTGTTGTCAAACCGGGACTAGCGGGGACCGGGGAGCTGTTTTTT,CASVVKPGLAGTGELFF
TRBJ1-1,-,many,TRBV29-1,TGCAGCGCCCTACCAGACCTGAACACTGAAGCTTTCTTT,CSALPDLNTEAFF
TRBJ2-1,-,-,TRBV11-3,TGTGCCAGCGGCTTAGTTTCTGATGAGCAGTTCTTC,CASGLVSDEQFF
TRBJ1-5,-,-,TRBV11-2,TGTGCCAGCAGCTTGGTAGGGGTAGTAGGGAGCAATCAGCCCCAGCATTTT,CASSLVGVVGSNQPQHF
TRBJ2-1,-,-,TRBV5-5,TGTGCCAGCAGCTTGGATGAGGGAACCTACAATGAGCAGTTCTTT,CASSLDEGTYNEQFF
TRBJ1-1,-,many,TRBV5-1,TGCGCCAGCAGCTTGATGGCGAGGGGTTTAGACACTGAAGCTTTCTTT,CASSLMARGLDTEAFF
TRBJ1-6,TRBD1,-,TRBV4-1,TGCGCCAGCAGCTACCACCTACAGGGGGTGGATACACCCCTCCACTTT,CASSYHLQGVDTPLHF
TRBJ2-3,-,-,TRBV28,TGTGCCAGCAGTCCAGCCGGCCAAGGGAGCAGCATAGATACGCAGTATTTT,CASSPAGQGSSIDTQYF
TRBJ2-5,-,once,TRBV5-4,TGTGCCAGCACGCCTGGAACAGACTTTCAAGAGACCCAGTACTTC,CASTPGTDFQETQYF
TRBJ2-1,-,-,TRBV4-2,TGTGCCAGCAGCCTCACACGCGTGACTTCCCCTAATGAGCATTTCTTC,CASSLTRVTSPNEHFF
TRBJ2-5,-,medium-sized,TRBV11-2,TGTGCCAGCAGCCCTCAAGGGGAGACCCAGTACTTC,CASSPQGETQYF
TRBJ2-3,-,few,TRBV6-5,TGTGCCAGCAGTTACGAAATCAGTCTCACAGATAAGCAGTATTTT,CASSYEISLTDKQYF
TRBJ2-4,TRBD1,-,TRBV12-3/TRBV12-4,TGTGCCAGCAGGCCCGGACAGGGTGCAGACATTCAGTACTTC,CASRPGQGADIQYF
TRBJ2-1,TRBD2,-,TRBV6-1,TGTGCCAGCACTGGCAGAGGAGCGGGATCGTCCTGCAATGAGCAGTTCTTC,CASTGRGAGSSCNEQFF
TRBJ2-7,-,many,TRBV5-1,TGCGCCAGCAGCATCGGACACCCCTACGAGCAGTACTTC,CASSIGHPYEQYF
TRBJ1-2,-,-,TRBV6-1,TGTGCCAGCAGGCCACCGATCCAAAGCTATGGCTACACCTTC,CASRPPIQSYGYTF
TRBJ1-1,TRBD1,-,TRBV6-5,TGTACCAGCAGTAAGTTACAGGGGGCGAGGACTCAAGCCTTCTTT,CTSSKLQGARTQAFF
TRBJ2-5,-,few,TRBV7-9,TGTGCCAGCAGCTTCGGGAACCTCCAAGAGACCCAGTACTTC,CASSFGNLQETQYF
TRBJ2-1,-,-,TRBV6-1,TGTGCCAGCAGTGAACGCGAGATAAAGCAGCTCTTT,CASSEREIKQLF
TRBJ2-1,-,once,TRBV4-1,TGCGCCAGCAACGAAAAGGTTGGCATCGGTGAGCAGTTCTTC,CASNEKVGIGEQFF
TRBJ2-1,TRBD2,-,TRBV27,TGTGCCAGCAGTTTTATAGCGGGAGCTTACAATGAGGAGTTCTTC,CASSFIAGAYNEEFF
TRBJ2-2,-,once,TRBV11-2,TGTGTCAGCAGCACAAACTCGGACACCGGGGAGCTGTTTTTT,CVSSTNSDTGELFF
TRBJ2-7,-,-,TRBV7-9,TGTGCCAGCAGCCGGACAGATTACGGGCAGTACTTC,CASSRTDYGQYF
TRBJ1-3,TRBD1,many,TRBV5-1,TGCGCCAGCAGCTTGGCCGCCGGGACAGCCCTTGGAAACACCATATATTTT,CASSLAAGTALGNTIYF
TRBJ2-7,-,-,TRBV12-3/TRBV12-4,TGTGCCAGCAGTTTAGGAGAGGGTTCCAACTACGAGCAGTACTTC,CASSLGEGSNYEQYF
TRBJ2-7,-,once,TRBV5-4,TGTGCCAGTAGCCCGACAAGTGGGCCGAACTACAAGCAGTACTTC,CASSPTSGPNYKQYF
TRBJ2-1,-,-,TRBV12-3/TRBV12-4,TGTGCCATCAGGTTAGCAGGAGGTCCCGGGGGAAATGAGCAGTTCTTC,CAIRLAGGPGGNEQFF
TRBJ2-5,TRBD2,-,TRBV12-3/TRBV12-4,TGTGCCAGCAGTTTATACTCGGGACTAGCGGGGGGCGAGACCCAGTACTTC,CASSLYSGLAGGETQYF
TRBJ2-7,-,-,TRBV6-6,TGTGCCAGCAGCGACCCCACCGAAGACAGGATGTACGAGCAGTACTTC,CASSDPTEDRMYEQYF
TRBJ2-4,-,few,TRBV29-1,TGCAGCGGGGGGGACATAACCAAAAACATTCAGTACTTC,CSGGDITKNIQYF
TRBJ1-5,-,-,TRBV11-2,TGTGCCGGCAGCCCGGACCGGGGTAGCAAACAGCCCCAGCATTTT,CAGSPDRGSKQPQHF
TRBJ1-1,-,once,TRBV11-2,TGTGCCAGCGGTTTAAACGCCGGGAGGACTGAAACTTTCTTT,CASGLNAGRTETFF
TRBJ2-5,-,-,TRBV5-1,TGCTCCAGCAGCTTGGGGGTTGGCGGGACCGTTAACCAAGAGATCCAGTACTTC,CSSSLGVGGTVNQEIQYF
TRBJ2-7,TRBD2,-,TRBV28,TGTGCCAGCAGTCTTACCGGGACTAGCGGGGGGGCCAGAAGCTGCGAGCAGTACTTC,CASSLTGTSGGARSCEQYF
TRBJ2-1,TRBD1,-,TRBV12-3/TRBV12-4,TGTGCCAGCAGTTGGGACAGGGAGTTCAATGAGCAATTCTTC,CASSWDREFNEQFF
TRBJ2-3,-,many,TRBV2,TGTGCCAGCAGTTCAGGCACAGATACGCAGTATTTT,CASSSGTDTQYF
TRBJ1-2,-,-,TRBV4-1,-,CANSQDTSAPGGYTF
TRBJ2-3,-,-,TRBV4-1,TGCGCCAGCAGTCAAGAAGGGAAGGAAGATACGCAGTATTTT,CASSQEGKEDTQYF